The clone carrying this T cell receptor (beta chain) has just a few counts. Antigen: not known. The sample is drawn from a study of blood T cells in healthy people across ages. The study's findings and limits: Fewer expanded clones and more diversity marked long-lived versus aged donors. Any conclusive comparison of naive versus antigen-experienced cells was prevented by using unsorted PBMCs. A roughly linear age-dependent decrease characterized TCR beta diversity per million T cells.

Alongside a J-beta primer mix, a sample-barcoded 5' primer served in a second PCR lasting roughly 6 to 11 cycles. TCRdb redid the calling of the 5' RACE reads with MiXCR, one entry per CDR3 protein. The sample lists around 1.5 million distinct CDR3 sequences, 34% occurring once. Trimming shortened V by 5 bases and J by 0 bases, and 8 bases separated the two germline ends. The CDR3 contains 14 residues. Germline loops: CDR1 SNHLY, CDR2 FYNNEI. The V and J genes are TRBV2 and TRBJ2-4; D uncertain. Specimen: blood. The sequence derives from a woman in her twenties or thirties in good health. CDR3: CASSTTLAKNIQYF. The CDR3 DNA reads as TGTGCCAGCAGTACAACCCTAGCCAAAAACATTCAGTACTTC. Filled out from reference TRBV2 and TRBJ2-4, the complete variable domain reads EPEVTQTPSHQVTQMGQEVILRCVPISNHLYFYWYRQILGQKVEFLVSFYNNEISEKSEIFDDQFSVERPDGSNFTLKIRSTKLEDSAMYFCASSTTLAKNIQYFGAGTRLSVL.